This T cell receptor beta chain was recorded in a study of control samples from healthy donors and cancer patients (TCRdb year 2020). The library was made by the immunoSEQ multiplex PCR assay. TCRdb retrieved this table from immuneACCESS and kept in-frame rearrangements only. Not all clones are present; in checked studies, unresolved V genes account for under half, and no reason is known for the remainder. This sample has 150,000 to 200,000 clones in its table, and 80% to 90% of those were observed once. The biggest ten clones account for 1.7% of the sample. Note on this clone: Its recognized antigen is unknown. Base qualities are not provided; no much larger clone lies one nucleotide away.

V lost 5 bases and J lost 0 bases, and the count of bases not matched to a germline gene is 5. Spanning cysteine to phenylalanine, the CDR3 consists of 15 amino acids. The CDR3 DNA has 45 bases and is translated from base 1. CDR1 and CDR2 (MNHEY, SMNVEV) derive from the germline V gene (reference sequence). The chain couples TRBV27 to TRBJ1-2, and 8 junctional nucleotides match TRBD1. The clonotype was recovered from a man in his late teens or twenties in good health. The source material was blood. The DNA sequence is TGTGCCAGCAGTGCGACAGGGGCGCCTAACTATGGCTACACCTTC. This translates into CASSATGAPNYGYTF.